This TCR beta chain originates from a study of blood T cells in healthy people across ages. The use of a sample-barcoded 5' primer and a J-beta primer mix characterized a second PCR of about 7 to 12 cycles. A single record per CDR3 protein comes from TCRdb applying MiXCR to the 5' RACE reads. There are around 1,000,000 distinct CDR3 sequences in the sample; under 30% occur only once, and approximately 0.79% lies in the top ten. This clonotype was counted a few times. V lost 6 bases and J 0 bases, leaving 9 bases between the germline ends. The CDR3 spans 13 residues. Germline CDR1 reads MNHEY; CDR2 reads SVGEGT. Every participating donor contributed approximately 9.5 milliliters of peripheral blood through a draw. The same sample was also studied in work on T cells of mothers and their children. From that report: The study found thymic selection shapes TCR recombination output similarly in related and unrelated pairs.

The genes are TRBV6-2 or TRBV6-3 and TRBJ2-7; D is ambiguous. Input material: blood. This clonotype originated in a girl aged 2 to 10 in good health. CDR3 nucleotide sequence: TGTGCCAGCAGCTTGACTCTCTCCTACGAGCAGTACTTC. Its protein product is CASSLTLSYEQYF.